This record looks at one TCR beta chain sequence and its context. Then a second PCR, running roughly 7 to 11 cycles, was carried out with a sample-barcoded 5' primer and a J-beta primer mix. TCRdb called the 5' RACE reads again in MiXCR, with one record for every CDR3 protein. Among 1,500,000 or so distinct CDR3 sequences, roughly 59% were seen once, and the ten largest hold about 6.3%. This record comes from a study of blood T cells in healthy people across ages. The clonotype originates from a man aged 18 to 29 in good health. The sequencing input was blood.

CDR3 sequence reads: CASSKTGGGYTF. The CDR3 bases are TGTGCCAGCAGTAAGACTGGGGGTGGCTACACCTTC. The genes are TRBV2 and TRBJ1-2, with D possibly being TRBD1 (5 bases). V gave up 5 bases and J gave up 7 bases, with 11 bases separating them. Germline loops: CDR1 SNHLY, CDR2 FYNNEI. This CDR3 contains 12 residues.